This TCR beta chain was sequenced during a study of CD8+CD57+ T cells in acquired aplastic anemia. Study details: Sorted cells (CD4+ and CD8+) yielded DNA amounts that averaged approximately 3.2 ug. Findings of the study overall: Patients versus controls showed no significant CD8+ Simpson's diversity difference.

Trimming cost V 5 bases and J 2 bases; bases outside gene matches: 8. The CDR3 covers 14 residues. From germline, CDR1 is SQVTM and CDR2 ANQGSEA. Sequencing involved patients with CD8+CD57+ cell expansion previously shown by flow cytometry. Severe acquired aplastic anemia was present in all patients. Points on this clonotype: Its antigen remains unidentified.

Template material for TCR beta VDJ and CDR3 profiling consisted of genomic DNA. In TCRdb, the reads were re-called with MiXCR into one record per CDR3 protein. The table has under 350,000 distinct CDR3 sequences, about three fifths seen once. The TCR comes from a human donor with aplastic anemia. The chain joins TRBV29-1 to TRBJ2-5, with 7 bases that match TRBD2. Sequenced: sorted CD4+, CD8+, or CD8+CD57+ T cells (not recorded which) from PBMCs. This chain's CDR3 is CSVQRGDPQETQYF. For the CDR3, the DNA is TGCAGCGTTCAACGGGGGGACCCACAAGAGACCCAGTACTTC.